This is a list of T cell receptor beta chains from one sample in a study of T cell responses to AZD1222 COVID-19 vaccine. The protocol was immunoSEQ multiplex PCR, while the TCRdb copy is restricted to in-frame clones and leaves out a portion. The repertoire includes about 120,000 clones, about 93% of them detected once, and 4% to 6% sits in the top ten. Sequenced material: peripheral blood, taken 28 days after the second AZD1222 dose. Every receptor here comes from an adult who received the AZD1222 COVID-19 vaccine. The CDR3 runs from the conserved cysteine through the conserved F or W. A D gene is named only where the DNA matches it firmly. Size values are once, few and many counts, or a class for expanded clones, and some rows have none.

v_call	j_call	d_call	clone_size	cdr3_nt	cdr3_aa
TRBV7-2	TRBJ2-4	TRBD1	NA	TGTGCCAGCAGCGGCCCGGGACAGGTGGGAAACATTCAGTACTTC	CASSGPGQVGNIQYF
TRBV14	TRBJ2-7	NA	NA	TGTGCCAGCAGCTACGGTCGGGGTGCCTACGAGCAGTACTTC	CASSYGRGAYEQYF
TRBV6-6	TRBJ1-1	NA	NA	TGTGCCAGCAGCTATAATGCCGTAGGAACTGAAGCTTTCTTT	CASSYNAVGTEAFF
TRBV30	TRBJ2-3	NA	once	TGTGCCTGGAGTGTACGGAGGGACTTCACAGATACGCAGTATTTT	CAWSVRRDFTDTQYF
TRBV5-1	TRBJ2-1	NA	NA	TGCGCCGGTTATGACAATGAGCAGTTCTTC	CAGYDNEQFF
TRBV6-2/TRBV6-3	TRBJ2-7	NA	NA	TGCGCCAGCAGCCAAGACTCCTACGAGCAGTACTTC	CASSQDSYEQYF
TRBV30	TRBJ1-2	NA	NA	TGTGCCTGGAGTATCGGACATCGCCCTAGCTATGGCTACACCTTC	CAWSIGHRPSYGYTF
TRBV18	TRBJ1-5	TRBD1	NA	TGTGCCAGCTCACTGCGGACAGGAGTAGATCAGCCCCAGCATTTT	CASSLRTGVDQPQHF
TRBV5-6	TRBJ2-7	NA	NA	TGTGCCAGCAGCTTGGTCCAGCGGGTGCACTACGAGCAGTACTTC	CASSLVQRVHYEQYF
TRBV5-1	TRBJ2-7	NA	NA	TGCGCCAGCAGCTTGGGCTCTCGACAGGAAGGGGGCTACGAGCAGTACTTC	CASSLGSRQEGGYEQYF
TRBV5-1	TRBJ1-4	NA	NA	TGCGCCAGCAGAGCCGTAGGACAGTTTAATGAAAAACTGTTTTTT	CASRAVGQFNEKLFF
TRBV6-5	TRBJ2-3	NA	NA	TGTGCCACAGCGGGCACAGATACGCAGTATTTT	CATAGTDTQYF
TRBV2	TRBJ1-5	NA	NA	TGTGCCAGCAGTGGCCGGGGGGGGGCTGGTCAGCCCCAGCATTTT	CASSGRGGAGQPQHF
TRBV13	TRBJ2-5	NA	NA	TGTGCCAGCAGCCCCAGGACGGAAGAGACCCAGTACTTC	CASSPRTEETQYF